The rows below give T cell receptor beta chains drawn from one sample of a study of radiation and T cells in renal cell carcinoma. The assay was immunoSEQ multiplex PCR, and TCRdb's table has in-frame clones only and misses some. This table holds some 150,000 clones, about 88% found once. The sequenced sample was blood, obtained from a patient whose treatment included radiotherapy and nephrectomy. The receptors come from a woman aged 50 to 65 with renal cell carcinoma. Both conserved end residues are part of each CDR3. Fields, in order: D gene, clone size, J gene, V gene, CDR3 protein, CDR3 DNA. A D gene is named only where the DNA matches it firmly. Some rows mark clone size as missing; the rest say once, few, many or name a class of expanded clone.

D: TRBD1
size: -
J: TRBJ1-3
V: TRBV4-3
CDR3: CASSHVISSGTGTGNTIYF
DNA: TGCGCCAGCAGCCACGTAATCAGCTCCGGGACAGGGACTGGAAACACCATATATTTT

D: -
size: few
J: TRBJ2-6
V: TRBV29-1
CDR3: CSVVSGANVLTF
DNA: TGCAGCGTTGTATCAGGGGCCAACGTCCTGACTTTC

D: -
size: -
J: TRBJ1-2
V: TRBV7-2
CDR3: CASSPISGLSGYTF
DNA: TGTGCCAGCAGCCCTATCTCAGGGCTTTCTGGCTACACCTTC

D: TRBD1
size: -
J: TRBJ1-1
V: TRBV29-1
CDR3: CSVLRGLNTEAFF
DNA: TGCAGCGTTTTAAGGGGGCTGAACACTGAAGCTTTCTTT

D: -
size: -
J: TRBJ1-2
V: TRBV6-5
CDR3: CASSPGGTYTF
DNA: TGTGCCAGCAGCCCCGGGGGGACCTACACCTTC

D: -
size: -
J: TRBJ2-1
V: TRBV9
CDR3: CASSVEAGSDNEQFF
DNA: TGTGCCAGCAGCGTAGAGGCGGGATCTGACAATGAGCAGTTCTTC

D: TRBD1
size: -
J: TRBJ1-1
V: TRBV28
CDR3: CASRSGQYTEAFF
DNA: TGTGCCAGCAGATCGGGACAGTACACTGAAGCTTTCTTT

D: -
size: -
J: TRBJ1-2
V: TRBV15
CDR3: CATSRAGTVYGYTF
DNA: TGTGCCACCAGCAGAGCCGGGACGGTCTATGGCTACACCTTC

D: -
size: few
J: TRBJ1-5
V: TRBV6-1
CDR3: CASSERSQPQHF
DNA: TGTGCCAGCAGTGAAAGGAGTCAGCCCCAGCATTTT

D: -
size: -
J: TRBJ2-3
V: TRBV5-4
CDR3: CASSWMTGQEVGTQYF
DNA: TGTGCCAGCAGCTGGATGACAGGCCAAGAGGTCGGTACGCAGTATTTT

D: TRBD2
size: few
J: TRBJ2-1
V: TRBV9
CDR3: CASSVSGTSEYNEQFF
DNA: TGTGCCAGCAGCGTAAGTGGGACTAGCGAATACAATGAGCAGTTCTTC

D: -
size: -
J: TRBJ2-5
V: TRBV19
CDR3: CASSIQVTPPQETQYF
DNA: TGTGCCAGTAGTATCCAGGTCACCCCCCCCCAAGAGACCCAGTACTTC